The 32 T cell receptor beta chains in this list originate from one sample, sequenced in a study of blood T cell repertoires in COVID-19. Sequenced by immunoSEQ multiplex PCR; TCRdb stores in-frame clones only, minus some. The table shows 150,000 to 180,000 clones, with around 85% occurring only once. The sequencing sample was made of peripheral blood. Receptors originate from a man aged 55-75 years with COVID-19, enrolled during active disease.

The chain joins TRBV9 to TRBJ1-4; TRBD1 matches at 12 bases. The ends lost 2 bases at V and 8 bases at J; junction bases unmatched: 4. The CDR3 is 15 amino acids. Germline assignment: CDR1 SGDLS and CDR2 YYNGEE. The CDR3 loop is CASSVGTGGLEKLFF. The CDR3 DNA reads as TGTGCCAGCAGCGTCGGGACAGGGGGCTTGGAAAAACTGTTTTTT.

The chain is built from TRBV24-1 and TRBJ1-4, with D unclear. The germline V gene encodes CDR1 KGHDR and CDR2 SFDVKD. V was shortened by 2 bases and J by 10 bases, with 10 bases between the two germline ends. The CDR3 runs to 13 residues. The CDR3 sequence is CATSDSGTGKLFF. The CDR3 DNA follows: TGTGCCACCAGTGATTCGGGAACGGGAAAACTGTTTTTT.

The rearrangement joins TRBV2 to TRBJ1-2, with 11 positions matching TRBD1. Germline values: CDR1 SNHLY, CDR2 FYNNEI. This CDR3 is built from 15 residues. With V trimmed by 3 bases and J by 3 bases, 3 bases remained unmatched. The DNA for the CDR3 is TGTGCCAGCAGTGAGGGACAGGGGGGGTACTATGGCTACACCTTC. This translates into CASSEGQGGYYGYTF. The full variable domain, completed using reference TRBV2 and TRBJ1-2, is EPEVTQTPSHQVTQMGQEVILRCVPISNHLYFYWYRQILGQKVEFLVSFYNNEISEKSEIFDDQFSVERPDGSNFTLKIRSTKLEDSAMYFCASSEGQGGYYGYTFGSGTRLTVV.

The CDR3 region is CASSSGTSGEQYF. CDR3 DNA: TGTGCCAGCAGCAGCGGGACGTCGGGCGAGCAGTACTTC. The chain uses TRBV7-3 and TRBJ2-7, with TRBD2 matching 7 bases. The CDR3 extends over 13 amino acids. Germline loops: CDR1 SGHTA, CDR2 FQGTGA. Trimming cost V 5 bases and J 6 bases; bases outside gene matches: 7. The variable domain in full, with the rest retrieved from reference TRBV7-3 and TRBJ2-7, is GAGVSQTPSNKVTEKGKYVELRCDPISGHTALYWYRQSLGQGPEFLIYFQGTGAADDSGLPNDRFFAVRPEGSVSTLKIQRTERGDSAVYLCASSSGTSGEQYFGPGTRLTVT.

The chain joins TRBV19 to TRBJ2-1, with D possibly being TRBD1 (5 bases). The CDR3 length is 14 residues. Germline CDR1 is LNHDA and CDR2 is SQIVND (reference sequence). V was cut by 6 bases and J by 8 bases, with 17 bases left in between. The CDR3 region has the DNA TGTGCCAGTAGGGACCGGACATCCAACTATGAGCAGTTCTTC. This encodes CASRDRTSNYEQFF.

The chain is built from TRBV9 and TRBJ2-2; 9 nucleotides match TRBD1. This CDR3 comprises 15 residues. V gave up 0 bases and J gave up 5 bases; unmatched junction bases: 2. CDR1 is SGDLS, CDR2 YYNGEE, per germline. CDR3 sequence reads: CASSVGQGGTGELFF. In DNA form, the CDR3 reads TGTGCCAGCAGCGTAGGACAGGGGGGTACCGGGGAGCTGTTTTTT.

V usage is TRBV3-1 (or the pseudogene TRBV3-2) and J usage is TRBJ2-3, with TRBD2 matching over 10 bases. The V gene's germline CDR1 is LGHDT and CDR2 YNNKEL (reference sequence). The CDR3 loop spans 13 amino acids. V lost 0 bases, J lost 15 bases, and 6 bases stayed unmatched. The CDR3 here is CASSQESAGGLYF. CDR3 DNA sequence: TGTGCCAGCAGCCAAGAGTCAGCGGGGGGGCTATATTTT.

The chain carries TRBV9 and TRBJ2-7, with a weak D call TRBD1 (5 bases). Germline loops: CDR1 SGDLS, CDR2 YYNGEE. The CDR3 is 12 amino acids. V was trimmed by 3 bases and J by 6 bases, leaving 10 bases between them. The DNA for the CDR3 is TGTGCCAGCAGCGAGGGGTTGGGCGAGCAGTACTTC. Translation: CASSEGLGEQYF.

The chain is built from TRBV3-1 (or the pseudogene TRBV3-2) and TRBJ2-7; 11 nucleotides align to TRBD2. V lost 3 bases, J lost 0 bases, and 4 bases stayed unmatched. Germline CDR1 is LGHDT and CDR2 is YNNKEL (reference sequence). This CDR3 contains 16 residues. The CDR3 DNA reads TGTGCCAGCAGCCAGTGGGGACTAGCGGACTCCTACGAGCAGTACTTC. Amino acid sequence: CASSQWGLADSYEQYF.

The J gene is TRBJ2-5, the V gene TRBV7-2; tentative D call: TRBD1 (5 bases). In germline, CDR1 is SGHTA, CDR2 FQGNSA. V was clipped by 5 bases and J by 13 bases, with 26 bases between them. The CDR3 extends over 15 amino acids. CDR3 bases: TGTGCCAGCAGCGCCAAGGTACCGAATATGGCTGGGGCGTACTTC. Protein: CASSAKVPNMAGAYF. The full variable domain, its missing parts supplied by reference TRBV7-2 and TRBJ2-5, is GAGVSQSPSNKVTEKGKDVELRCDPISGHTALYWYRQSLGQGLEFLIYFQGNSAPDKSGLPSDRFSAERTGGSVSTLTIQRTQQEDSAVYLCASSAKVPNMAGAYFGPGTRLLVL.

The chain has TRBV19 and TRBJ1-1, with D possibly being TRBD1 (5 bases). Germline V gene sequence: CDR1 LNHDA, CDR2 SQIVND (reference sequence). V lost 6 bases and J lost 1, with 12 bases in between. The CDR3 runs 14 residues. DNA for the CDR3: TGTGCCAGTAGGTCTCAGGGAGGGAACACTGAAGCTTTCTTT. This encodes CASRSQGGNTEAFF.

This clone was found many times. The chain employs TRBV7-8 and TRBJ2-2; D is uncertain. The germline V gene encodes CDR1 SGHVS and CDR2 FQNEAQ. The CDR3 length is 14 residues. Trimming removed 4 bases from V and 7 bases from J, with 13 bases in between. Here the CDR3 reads CASSSPTLVGELFF. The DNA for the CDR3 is TGTGCCAGCAGCTCACCGACTTTGGTCGGGGAGCTGTTTTTT.

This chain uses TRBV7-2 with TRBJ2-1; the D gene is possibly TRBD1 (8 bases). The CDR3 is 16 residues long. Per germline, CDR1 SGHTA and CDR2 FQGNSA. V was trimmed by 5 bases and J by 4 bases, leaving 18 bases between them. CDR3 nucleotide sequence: TGTGCCAGCAGCGCCCGGACAGGGAGGGTGTACAATGAGCAGTTCTTC. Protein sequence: CASSARTGRVYNEQFF.

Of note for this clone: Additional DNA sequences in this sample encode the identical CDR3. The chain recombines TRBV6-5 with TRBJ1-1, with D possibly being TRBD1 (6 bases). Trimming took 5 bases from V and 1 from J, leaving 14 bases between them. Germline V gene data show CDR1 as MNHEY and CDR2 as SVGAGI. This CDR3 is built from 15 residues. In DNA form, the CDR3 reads TGTGCCAGCAGTACCCGAGGGGGAGCGAACACTGAAGCTTTCTTT. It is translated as CASSTRGGANTEAFF.

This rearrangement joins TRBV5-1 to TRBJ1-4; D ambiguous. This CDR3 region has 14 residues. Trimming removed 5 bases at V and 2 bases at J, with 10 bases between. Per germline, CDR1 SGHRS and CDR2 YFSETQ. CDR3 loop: CASRAQTTNEKLFF. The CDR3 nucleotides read TGCGCCAGCAGGGCACAAACCACTAATGAAAAACTGTTTTTT.

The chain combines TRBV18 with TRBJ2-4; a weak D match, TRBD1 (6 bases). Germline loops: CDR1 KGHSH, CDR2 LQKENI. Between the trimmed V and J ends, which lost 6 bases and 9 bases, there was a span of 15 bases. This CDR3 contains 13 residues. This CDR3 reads CASSPNGGGIQYF. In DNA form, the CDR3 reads TGTGCCAGCTCCCCCAATGGGGGCGGCATTCAGTACTTC.

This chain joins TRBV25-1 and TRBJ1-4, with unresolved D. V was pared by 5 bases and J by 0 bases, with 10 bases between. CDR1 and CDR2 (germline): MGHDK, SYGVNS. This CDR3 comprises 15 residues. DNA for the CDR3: TGTGCCAGCAGTCCCCAGATCTCAACTAATGAAAAACTGTTTTTT. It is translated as CASSPQISTNEKLFF. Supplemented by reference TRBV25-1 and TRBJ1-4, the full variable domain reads EADIYQTPRYLVIGTGKKITLECSQTMGHDKMYWYQQDPGMELHLIHYSYGVNSTEKGDLSSESTVSRIRTEHFPLTLESARPSHTSQYLCASSPQISTNEKLFFGSGTQLSVL.

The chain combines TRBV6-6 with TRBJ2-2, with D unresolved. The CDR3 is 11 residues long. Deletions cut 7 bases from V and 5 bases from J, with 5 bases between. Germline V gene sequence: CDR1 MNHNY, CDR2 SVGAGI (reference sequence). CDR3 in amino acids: CASISTGELFF. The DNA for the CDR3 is TGTGCCAGCATCAGTACCGGGGAGCTGTTTTTT.

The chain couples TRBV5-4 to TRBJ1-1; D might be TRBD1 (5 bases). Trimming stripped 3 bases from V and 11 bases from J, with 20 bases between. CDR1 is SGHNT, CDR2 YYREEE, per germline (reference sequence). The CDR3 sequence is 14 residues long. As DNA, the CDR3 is TGTGCCAGCAGCTACGACAGAGCTTCGGGTGGGGCTTTCTTT. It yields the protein CASSYDRASGGAFF.

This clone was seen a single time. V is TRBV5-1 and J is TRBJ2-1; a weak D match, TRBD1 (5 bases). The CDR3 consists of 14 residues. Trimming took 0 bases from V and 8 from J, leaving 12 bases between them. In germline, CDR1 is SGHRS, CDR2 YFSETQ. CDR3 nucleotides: TGCGCCAGCAGCTTGGCCCAGGGTTGGGATGAGCAGTTCTTC. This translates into CASSLAQGWDEQFF.

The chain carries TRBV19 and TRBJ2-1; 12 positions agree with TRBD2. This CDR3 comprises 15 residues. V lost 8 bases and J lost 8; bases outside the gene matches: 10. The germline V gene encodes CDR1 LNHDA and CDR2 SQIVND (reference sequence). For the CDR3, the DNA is TGTGCCAGTCGACTAGCGGGAGCCCCTCGAGATGAGCAGTTCTTC. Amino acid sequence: CASRLAGAPRDEQFF.

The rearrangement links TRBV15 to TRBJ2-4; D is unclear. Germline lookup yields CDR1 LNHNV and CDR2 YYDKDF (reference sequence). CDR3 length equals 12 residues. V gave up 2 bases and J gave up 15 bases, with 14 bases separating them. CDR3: CATSRPLGSRYF. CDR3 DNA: TGTGCCACCAGCAGACCGCTGGGCTCCCGGTACTTC.

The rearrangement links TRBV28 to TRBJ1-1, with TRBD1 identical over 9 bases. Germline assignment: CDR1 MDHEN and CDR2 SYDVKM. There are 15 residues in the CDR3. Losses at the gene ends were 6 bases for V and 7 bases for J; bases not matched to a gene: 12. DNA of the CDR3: TGTGCCAGCAGGTTAGGACAGGGGATAGGGAATGAAGCTTTCTTT. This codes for CASRLGQGIGNEAFF.

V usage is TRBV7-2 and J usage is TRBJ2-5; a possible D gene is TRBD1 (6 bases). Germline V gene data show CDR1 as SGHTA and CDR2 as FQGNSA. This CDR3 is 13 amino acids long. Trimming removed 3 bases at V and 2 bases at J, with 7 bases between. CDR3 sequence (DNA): TGTGCCAGCAGCTTCGGACAGCAAGAGACCCAGTACTTC. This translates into CASSFGQQETQYF.

The CDR3 loop is CASSSKGLAVSEQYF. For the CDR3, the DNA is TGTGCCAGCAGCTCAAAGGGACTAGCGGTCTCCGAGCAGTACTTC. J is TRBJ2-7 and V is TRBV7-2, with 11 bases that match TRBD2. This CDR3 is built from 15 residues. Germline values: CDR1 SGHTA, CDR2 FQGNSA. V shed 4 bases and J 6 bases; nucleotides not matched to a gene: 8.

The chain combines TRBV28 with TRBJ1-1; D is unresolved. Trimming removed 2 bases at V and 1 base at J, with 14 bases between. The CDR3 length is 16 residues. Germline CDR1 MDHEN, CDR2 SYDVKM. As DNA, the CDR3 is TGTGCCAGCAGTTTACGCTCACGGCAGGCGAACACTGAAGCTTTCTTT. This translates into CASSLRSRQANTEAFF.

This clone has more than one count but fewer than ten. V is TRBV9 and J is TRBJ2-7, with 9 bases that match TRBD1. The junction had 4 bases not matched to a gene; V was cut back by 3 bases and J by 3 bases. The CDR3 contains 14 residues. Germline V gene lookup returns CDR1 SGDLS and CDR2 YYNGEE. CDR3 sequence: CASSEGQGFYEQYF. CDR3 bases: TGTGCCAGCAGCGAGGGACAGGGATTCTACGAGCAGTACTTC.

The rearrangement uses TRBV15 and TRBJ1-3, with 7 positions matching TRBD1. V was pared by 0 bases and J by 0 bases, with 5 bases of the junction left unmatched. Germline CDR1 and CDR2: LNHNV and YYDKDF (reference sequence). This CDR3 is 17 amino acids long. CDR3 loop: CATSRERQGNSGNTIYF. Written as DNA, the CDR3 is TGTGCCACCAGCAGAGAGCGACAGGGCAACTCTGGAAACACCATATATTTT. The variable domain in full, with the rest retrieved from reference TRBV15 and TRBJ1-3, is DAMVIQNPRYQVTQFGKPVTLSCSQTLNHNVMYWYQQKSSQAPKLLFHYYDKDFNNEADTPDNFQSRRPNTSFCFLDIRSPGLGDTAMYLCATSRERQGNSGNTIYFGEGSWLTVV.

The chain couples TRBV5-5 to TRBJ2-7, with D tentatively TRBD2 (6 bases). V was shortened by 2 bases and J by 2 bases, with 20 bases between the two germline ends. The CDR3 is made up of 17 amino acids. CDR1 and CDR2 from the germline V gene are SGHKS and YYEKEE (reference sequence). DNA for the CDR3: TGTGCCAGCAGCTTAGCAAGCGGCGGGACGGTCGCCTACGAGCAGTACTTC. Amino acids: CASSLASGGTVAYEQYF. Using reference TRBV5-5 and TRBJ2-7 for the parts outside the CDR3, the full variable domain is DAGVTQSPTHLIKTRGQQVTLRCSPISGHKSVSWYQQVLGQGPQFIFQYYEKEERGRGNFPDRFSARQFPNYSSELNVNALLLGDSALYLCASSLASGGTVAYEQYFGPGTRLTVT.

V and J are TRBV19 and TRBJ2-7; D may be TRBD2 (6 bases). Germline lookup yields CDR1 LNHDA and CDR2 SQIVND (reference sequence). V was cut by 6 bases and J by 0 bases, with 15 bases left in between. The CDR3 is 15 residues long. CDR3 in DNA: TGTGCCAGTAGGGCCCTCGGGGGTAACTCCTACGAGCAGTACTTC. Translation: CASRALGGNSYEQYF.

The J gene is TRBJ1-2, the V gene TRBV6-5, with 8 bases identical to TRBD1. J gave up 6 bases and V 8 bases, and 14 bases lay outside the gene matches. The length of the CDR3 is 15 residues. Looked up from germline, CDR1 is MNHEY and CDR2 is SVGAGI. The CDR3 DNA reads TGTGCCAGCGGAGCCGATGCGGACAGGGTTGATGGCTACACCTTC. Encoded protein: CASGADADRVDGYTF.

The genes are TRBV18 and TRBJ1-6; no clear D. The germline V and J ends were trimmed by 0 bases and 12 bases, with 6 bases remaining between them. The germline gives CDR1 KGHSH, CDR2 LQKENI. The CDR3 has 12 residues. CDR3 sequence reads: CASSPPAEPLHF. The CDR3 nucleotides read TGTGCCAGCTCACCACCGGCTGAACCCCTCCACTTT.